There are a few counts of the clone carrying this T cell receptor (beta chain). Its antigen is unidentified. Clones were sequenced by immunoSEQ multiplex PCR, and TCRdb holds only the in-frame ones, with some missing. The sample carries about 30,000 clones, roughly 57% recorded once. This record comes from a study of cytotoxic CD8 clonotypes in ibrutinib-treated CLL. Study as a whole: Partial responses totalled approximately 24 and complete responses 2; after median approximately 6 years, approximately 15 remained remitted and around twelve progressed. Samples had a mean of approximately 260,000 productive templates and around 89,000 productive rearrangements. Study results and limitations: Clonality went higher at ibrutinib response and then dropped back toward baseline at progression.

The CDR3 loop spans 12 amino acids. Per the germline V gene, CDR1 is ENHRY and CDR2 is SYGVKD. The germline V and J ends were trimmed by 7 bases and 0 bases, with 5 bases remaining between them. The sequence was obtained from a human donor with chronic lymphocytic leukemia. The material sequenced was PBMCs, taken before ibrutinib treatment. This chain joins TRBV10-3 and TRBJ2-3; D not resolved. The CDR3, as DNA: TGTGCCATCATGACTAGCACAGATACGCAGTATTTT. Translating it yields CAIMTSTDTQYF.